The present TCR beta chain was sequenced within a study of human T cells and chemical hapten exposure. This clonotype was counted between two and nine times. Its antigen remains unidentified. The time point denotes: patch test 2, 6 weeks after DPC sensitization. Indicated treatment: therapeutic diphenylcyclopropenone sensitization with weekly scalp DPC. CDR1 is MNHNS, CDR2 SASEGT, per germline. V lost 2 bases, J lost 6 bases, and 11 bases lay in between. This CDR3 contains 14 residues. The library put unique molecular identifiers onto individual cDNA molecules. TCRdb reanalysed the RACE reads using MiXCR and keeps one entry per CDR3 protein. Among 80,000 to 95,000 distinct CDR3 sequences, roughly 11% were seen once, and the ten largest hold under 2.5%. Whole-study findings and limits: The count of PT1 expanded TCRs correlated positively with patch test score.

The rearrangement links TRBV6-1 to TRBJ1-5, with D tentatively TRBD1 (5 bases). The receptor was derived from a man in his forties with alopecia areata. Some clones in this sample may be carry-over from other donors' samples. The material was whole blood, obtained in connection with sensitization to the hapten diphenylcyclopropenone (DPC). For the CDR3, the DNA is TGTGCCAGCAGTGAACAAGGGGCTAGTCAGCCCCAGCATTTT. This translates into CASSEQGASQPQHF.